This T cell receptor beta chain appears in the sequencing data of a study of T cells in tuberculosis. Overall study context: CD1B tetramers identified T cells specific for mycobacterial lipid GMM.

TCRdb keeps only in-frame clones here, not all; method: immunoSEQ multiplex PCR. The profile shows 37,000 or so clones, almost 95% of them singletons. Sequenced material: PBMCs. The sequence was collected from a donor aged 5 to 30 with latent tuberculosis or without tuberculosis infection. Some clones in this sample may be carry-over from other donors' samples.

Written as DNA, the CDR3 is TGTGCCAGCTCACCCAAAGCCCCGGGACAGGGGGCAGGAAACACCATATATTTT. Translation: CASSPKAPGQGAGNTIYF. V gene TRBV18 combines with J gene TRBJ1-3; 12 bases match TRBD1. The CDR3 spans 18 residues. Germline-derived CDR1 and CDR2 are KGHSH and LQKENI. Germline trimming cut 3 bases from V and 4 bases from J; bases unmatched to any gene: 10. The full variable domain, with the rest looked up from reference TRBV18 and TRBJ1-3, is NAGVMQNPRHLVRRRGQEARLRCSPMKGHSHVYWYRQLPEEGLKFMVYLQKENIIDESGMPKERFSAEFPKEGPSILRIQQVVRGDSAAYFCASSPKAPGQGAGNTIYFGEGSWLTVV.